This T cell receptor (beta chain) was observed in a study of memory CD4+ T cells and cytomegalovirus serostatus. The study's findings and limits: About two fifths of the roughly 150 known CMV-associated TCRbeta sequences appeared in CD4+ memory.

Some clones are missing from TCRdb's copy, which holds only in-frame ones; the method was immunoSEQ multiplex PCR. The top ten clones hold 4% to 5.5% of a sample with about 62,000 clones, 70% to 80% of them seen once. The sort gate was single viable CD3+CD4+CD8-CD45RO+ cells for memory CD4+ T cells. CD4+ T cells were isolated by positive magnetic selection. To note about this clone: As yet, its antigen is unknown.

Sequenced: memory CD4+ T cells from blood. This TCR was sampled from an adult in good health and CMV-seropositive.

The CDR3 DNA sequence: TGTGCCAGCAGTGCCGAAAAGGGTGAAGCTTTCTTT. This translates into CASSAEKGEAFF. The rearrangement uses TRBV2 and TRBJ1-1; D is ambiguous. The germline V and J ends were trimmed by 4 bases and 7 bases, with 10 bases remaining between them. Germline assignment: CDR1 SNHLY and CDR2 FYNNEI. This CDR3 has 12 amino acids.